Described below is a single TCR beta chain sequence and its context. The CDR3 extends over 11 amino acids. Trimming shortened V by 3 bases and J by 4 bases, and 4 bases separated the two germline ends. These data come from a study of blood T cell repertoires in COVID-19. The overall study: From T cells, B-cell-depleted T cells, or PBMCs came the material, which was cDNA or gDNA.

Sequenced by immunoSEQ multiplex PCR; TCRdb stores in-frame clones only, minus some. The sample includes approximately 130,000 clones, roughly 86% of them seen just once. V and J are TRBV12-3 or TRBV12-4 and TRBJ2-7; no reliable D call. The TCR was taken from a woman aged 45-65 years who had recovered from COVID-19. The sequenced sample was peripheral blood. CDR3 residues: CASSFQYEQYF. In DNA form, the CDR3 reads TGTGCCAGCAGTTTCCAGTACGAGCAGTACTTC.